These T cell receptor beta chains were read from a single sample in a study of blood T cell repertoires in COVID-19. Sequencing was performed with immunoSEQ multiplex PCR; in TCRdb, only in-frame clones are kept and a portion is missing. This table holds 250,000 or so clones, about 89% found once. Input material: peripheral blood. The receptors shown here come from a man aged 35 to 55 with active or convalescent COVID-19. CDR3s include the opening cysteine and the closing phenylalanine or tryptophan. The D gene is left open where the match is weak. Part of the rows lack a size; the others show once, few, many or a class for expanded clones.

J: TRBJ2-7; V: TRBV18; D: TRBD2; size: .; DNA: TGTGCCAGCTCACTAGCGGGAGGTTACGAGCAGTACTTC; CDR3: CASSLAGGYEQYF
J: TRBJ1-2; V: TRBV6-6; D: .; size: .; DNA: TGTGCCAGTAGTGGGACACCTGGGGGTTATGGCTACACCTTC; CDR3: CASSGTPGGYGYTF
J: TRBJ1-2; V: TRBV7-3; D: TRBD1; size: .; DNA: TGTGCCAGCAGCTTAGGGACAGGGGGTAATGGCTACACCTTC; CDR3: CASSLGTGGNGYTF
J: TRBJ2-1; V: TRBV5-1; D: .; size: .; DNA: TGCGCCAGCCTTGTAGGGGACTGGCTGAGGGATGAGCAGTTCTTC; CDR3: CASLVGDWLRDEQFF
J: TRBJ2-1; V: TRBV27; D: TRBD2; size: few; DNA: TGTGCCAGCAGTCTCATAGGGACTAAAGAGCAGTTCTTC; CDR3: CASSLIGTKEQFF
J: TRBJ2-2; V: TRBV30; D: TRBD1; size: .; DNA: TGTGCCTGGAGATGGACAGGGGCGACCGGGGAGCTGTTTTTT; CDR3: CAWRWTGATGELFF
J: TRBJ2-3; V: TRBV5-1; D: TRBD1; size: .; DNA: TGCGCCAGCAGCTCAACAGGGGGCGCAGATACGCAGTATTTT; CDR3: CASSSTGGADTQYF
J: TRBJ1-5; V: TRBV29-1; D: TRBD1; size: .; DNA: TGCAGCGTTGTGGACAGGGCCAATCAGCCCCAGCATTTT; CDR3: CSVVDRANQPQHF
J: TRBJ2-3; V: TRBV9; D: .; size: .; DNA: TGTGCCAGCAGCAATCCAGAGGATAGCACAGATACGCAGTATTTT; CDR3: CASSNPEDSTDTQYF
J: TRBJ2-4; V: TRBV5-1; D: TRBD1; size: .; DNA: TGCGCCAGCAGCGTCGGGACAGTCAAAAACATTCAGTACTTC; CDR3: CASSVGTVKNIQYF
J: TRBJ2-7; V: TRBV5-4; D: TRBD1; size: .; DNA: TGTGCCAGCAGCTTGGACAGGGGCCGATACGAGCAGTACTTC; CDR3: CASSLDRGRYEQYF
J: TRBJ2-1; V: TRBV5-1; D: TRBD2; size: .; DNA: TGCGCCAGCAGCTTGAGGGGAGGGGTAGCGGGATCTTCGATTCGGAAAGAGCAGTTCTTC; CDR3: CASSLRGGVAGSSIRKEQFF
J: TRBJ1-2; V: TRBV7-6; D: TRBD1; size: .; DNA: TGTGCCAGCAGCTATGGACAGGGGGCTGTGGATGGCTACACCTTC; CDR3: CASSYGQGAVDGYTF
J: TRBJ1-3; V: TRBV28; D: .; size: .; DNA: TGTGCCAGCAGTTCAGACTTTAACACCATATATTTT; CDR3: CASSSDFNTIYF
J: TRBJ2-6; V: TRBV27; D: TRBD2; size: .; DNA: TGTGCCAGCAGTTGGGGGGGAGGGCGCTCTGGGGCCAACGTCCTGACTTTC; CDR3: CASSWGGGRSGANVLTF
J: TRBJ1-1; V: TRBV29-1; D: TRBD1; size: few; DNA: TGCAGCGTTGATGTCCAGGGGGGCACTGAAGCTTTCTTT; CDR3: CSVDVQGGTEAFF
J: TRBJ1-5; V: TRBV28; D: .; size: .; DNA: TGTGCCAGCACTATTGGACAGACCCCTTATAGCAATCAGCCCCAGCATTTT; CDR3: CASTIGQTPYSNQPQHF
J: TRBJ2-2; V: TRBV25-1; D: TRBD1; size: .; DNA: TGTGCCAGCAGTAAAACAGGGGATTACACCGGGGAGCTGTTTTTT; CDR3: CASSKTGDYTGELFF
J: TRBJ2-1; V: TRBV6-5; D: TRBD1; size: .; DNA: TGTGCCAGCCGGAAGGGACAGTCCTACAATGAGCAGTTCTTC; CDR3: CASRKGQSYNEQFF
J: TRBJ2-7; V: TRBV16; D: TRBD2; size: many; DNA: TGTGCCAGCAGCCCCTCCGCGGGGGGCCCCTACGAGCAGTACTTC; CDR3: CASSPSAGGPYEQYF
J: TRBJ1-2; V: TRBV6-5; D: TRBD1; size: .; DNA: TGTGCCAGCACCGCGACAGGGATCGGGGGCTACACCTTC; CDR3: CASTATGIGGYTF
J: TRBJ2-1; V: TRBV24-1; D: TRBD2; size: .; DNA: TGTGCCACCAGCGTAGCGGGGGGGGGCGCCAATGAGCAGTTCTTC; CDR3: CATSVAGGGANEQFF
J: TRBJ2-1; V: TRBV14; D: TRBD2; size: .; DNA: TGTGCCAGCAGCGGAGCGGGAGGGCAATTCGGTGAGCAGTTCTTC; CDR3: CASSGAGGQFGEQFF
J: TRBJ2-1; V: TRBV27; D: TRBD1; size: .; DNA: TGTGCCAGCAGTTTATTTAGGTTGGCAGGGGGTCACAATGAGCAGTTCTTC; CDR3: CASSLFRLAGGHNEQFF
J: TRBJ1-2; V: TRBV29-1; D: .; size: .; DNA: TGCAGCGTTGAACCGAGTCCTTCTGGTGGCTACACCTTC; CDR3: CSVEPSPSGGYTF
J: TRBJ2-3; V: TRBV9; D: TRBD1; size: .; DNA: TGTGCCAGCAGCGAGGGGGACAGACCAGATACGCAGTATTTT; CDR3: CASSEGDRPDTQYF
J: TRBJ1-5; V: TRBV27; D: TRBD1; size: .; DNA: TGTGCCAGCAGCTGGACAGGGGGCGACCAGCCCCAGCATTTT; CDR3: CASSWTGGDQPQHF
J: TRBJ1-5; V: TRBV6-4; D: .; size: .; DNA: TGTGCCAGCAGTGACTCGTACTCTTCCCGGCCCCAGCATTTT; CDR3: CASSDSYSSRPQHF
J: TRBJ2-5; V: TRBV19; D: .; size: .; DNA: TGTGCCAGTAGTATAAGGGGACACCTCCAAGAGACCCAGTACTTC; CDR3: CASSIRGHLQETQYF
J: TRBJ2-1; V: TRBV28; D: .; size: .; DNA: TGTGCCAGCACCCTGGGACTCGCCTACAATGAGCAGTTCTTC; CDR3: CASTLGLAYNEQFF
J: TRBJ2-2; V: TRBV11-2; D: .; size: .; DNA: TGTGCCAGCCTTGAGGACAAGGGAAACACCGGGGAGCTGTTTTTT; CDR3: CASLEDKGNTGELFF
J: TRBJ1-1; V: TRBV5-5; D: TRBD1; size: .; DNA: TGTGCCAGCAGCAGGGGACAGGGGACGACTGAAGCTTTCTTT; CDR3: CASSRGQGTTEAFF
J: TRBJ1-2; V: TRBV2; D: .; size: .; DNA: TGTGCCAGCAGTGGGGCGCCATATGGCTACACCTTC; CDR3: CASSGAPYGYTF
J: TRBJ1-1; V: TRBV10-3; D: TRBD1; size: once; DNA: TGTGCCATCAGGAAGACAGGGGGCGCCGGATTGAACACTGAAGCTTTCTTT; CDR3: CAIRKTGGAGLNTEAFF
J: TRBJ2-2; V: TRBV7-3; D: .; size: .; DNA: TGTGCCAGCAGCTTACGGTTGGACACCGGGGAGCTGTTTTTT; CDR3: CASSLRLDTGELFF
J: TRBJ1-6; V: TRBV5-4; D: .; size: .; DNA: TGTGCCAGCAGCGAGCGGGACGTCTATAATTCACCCCTCCACTTT; CDR3: CASSERDVYNSPLHF
J: TRBJ2-1; V: TRBV5-1; D: TRBD1; size: .; DNA: TGCGCCAGCAGCTCGACAGGGGCCTACAATGAGCAGTTCTTC; CDR3: CASSSTGAYNEQFF
J: TRBJ1-1; V: TRBV7-9; D: .; size: .; DNA: TGTGCCAGCAGTGACCCCACAGCAGGGCCCTTAAACACTGAAGCTTTCTTT; CDR3: CASSDPTAGPLNTEAFF
J: TRBJ2-1; V: TRBV5-5; D: TRBD2; size: .; DNA: TGTGCCAGCAGCACCGGACTAGCACGTGGTGAGCAGTTCTTC; CDR3: CASSTGLARGEQFF
J: TRBJ1-5; V: TRBV12-5; D: .; size: few; DNA: TGTGCTAGTGGTTTGTTCGAATTGGGCGATCAGCCCCAGCATTTT; CDR3: CASGLFELGDQPQHF
J: TRBJ2-7; V: TRBV2; D: TRBD1; size: .; DNA: TGTGCCAGCAGGGAGCATGGGACAGGGGACTACGAGCAGTACTTC; CDR3: CASREHGTGDYEQYF
J: TRBJ2-7; V: TRBV24-1; D: TRBD2; size: .; DNA: TGTGCCACCGCGCCCGGGGGGGCAGGAACCGAGCAGTACTTC; CDR3: CATAPGGAGTEQYF
J: TRBJ1-1; V: TRBV5-1; D: .; size: .; DNA: TGCGCCAGCAGCTTAATTCCGGGGGGCTCAATGAACACTGAAGCTTTCTTT; CDR3: CASSLIPGGSMNTEAFF
J: TRBJ2-2; V: TRBV10-2; D: .; size: .; DNA: TGCGCCAGCAGACGGGATAAGGACACCGGGGAGCTGTTTTTT; CDR3: CASRRDKDTGELFF
J: TRBJ1-5; V: TRBV28; D: .; size: .; DNA: TGTGCCAGCAGTTTAACCCTGGGCCCCCATCAGCCCCAGCATTTT; CDR3: CASSLTLGPHQPQHF
J: TRBJ1-2; V: TRBV2; D: TRBD1; size: .; DNA: TGTGCCAGCACCACAGGGGGCTTCTATGGCTACACCTTC; CDR3: CASTTGGFYGYTF
J: TRBJ2-3; V: TRBV7-7; D: .; size: .; DNA: TGTGCTAGCAGCTTAATGGTGGGAGCTAGCACAGATACGCAGTATTTT; CDR3: CASSLMVGASTDTQYF
J: TRBJ2-7; V: TRBV5-4; D: TRBD1; size: few; DNA: TGTGCCAGCAGCTTGGGGGGACAGGTGATAGTACCCCGTGACGAGCAGTACTTC; CDR3: CASSLGGQVIVPRDEQYF
J: TRBJ2-1; V: TRBV2; D: TRBD2; size: .; DNA: TGTGCCAGCAGGGAGGGACTATCGGGTTACAATGAGCAGTTCTTC; CDR3: CASREGLSGYNEQFF
J: TRBJ2-7; V: TRBV21-1; D: .; size: once; DNA: TGTGCCAGCAGCATGGGACTACCCCATAACTACGAGCAGTACTTC; CDR3: CASSMGLPHNYEQYF
J: TRBJ1-5; V: TRBV4-1; D: .; size: .; DNA: TGCGCCAGCAGCCAAGTCCCAGAATTCCCGCCCCAGCATTTT; CDR3: CASSQVPEFPPQHF
J: TRBJ2-7; V: TRBV30; D: .; size: .; DNA: TGTGCCTGGAGCGGCGGCCCCTACGAGCAGTACTTC; CDR3: CAWSGGPYEQYF
J: TRBJ2-3; V: TRBV28; D: TRBD1; size: .; DNA: TGTGCCAGCCTTCCGTACAGGGGAGATACGCAGTATTTT; CDR3: CASLPYRGDTQYF
J: TRBJ2-3; V: TRBV24-1; D: TRBD2; size: .; DNA: TGTGCCACCGCAGGACTAGCGGATTTCACAGATACGCAGTATTTT; CDR3: CATAGLADFTDTQYF